Presented here are 14 T cell receptor beta chains from one specimen sequenced in a study of cytomegalovirus exposure and HLA in healthy donors. PCR employed 60 Vbeta and 13 Jbeta primers. The assay was immunoSEQ multiplex PCR, and TCRdb's table has in-frame clones only and misses some. The sample has approximately 77,000 clones, over 60% seen once. Sequenced sample: PBMCs. These receptors were obtained from a man aged 35 to 55 in good health and CMV-seronegative.

V usage is TRBV5-4 and J usage is TRBJ2-3; TRBD1 might be the D (6 bases). This CDR3 region has 16 residues. V shed 2 bases and J shed 0 bases, with 13 bases lying between them. Germline CDR1 SGHNT, CDR2 YYREEE (reference sequence). CDR3 protein: CASSFIRTVSTDTQYF. The DNA of the CDR3 is TGTGCCAGCAGCTTCATTAGGACAGTAAGCACAGATACGCAGTATTTT.

V and J are TRBV5-4 and TRBJ1-6; 8 nucleotides line up with TRBD1. Per germline, CDR1 SGHNT and CDR2 YYREEE (reference sequence). CDR3 length equals 13 residues. Germline trimming cut 7 bases from V and 9 bases from J; bases unmatched to any gene: 6. For the CDR3, the DNA is TGTGCCAGCGGAGGACAGGGCATTTCACCCCTCCACTTT. The encoded protein is CASGGQGISPLHF.

V and J are TRBV4-3 and TRBJ2-3; TRBD2 might be the D (5 bases). This CDR3 has 18 residues. V was pared by 0 bases and J by 0 bases, with 16 bases between. Germline CDR1 reads LGHNA; CDR2 reads YSLEER. In DNA form, the CDR3 reads TGCGCCAGCAGCCAAGATCTTAGCATGGGCGGGAGCACAGATACGCAGTATTTT. This gives the protein CASSQDLSMGGSTDTQYF.

The CDR3: CASSSGHLYGYTF. The CDR3 coding sequence is TGTGCCAGCAGTTCGGGACACCTCTATGGCTACACCTTC. The genes are TRBV27 and TRBJ1-2; weak D call: TRBD1 (6 bases). Per germline, CDR1 MNHEY and CDR2 SMNVEV (reference sequence). The length of the CDR3 is 13 residues. V was cut by 4 bases and J by 4 bases, with 10 bases left in between.

This chain joins TRBV30 and TRBJ1-6, with D maybe TRBD1 (6 bases). The germline CDR1 and CDR2 sequences are GTSNPN and SVGIG (reference sequence). V shed 4 bases and J shed 5 bases, with 6 bases lying between them. The CDR3 consists of 12 residues. CDR3 in amino acids: CAWNRDNSPLHF. CDR3 DNA sequence: TGTGCCTGGAACAGGGATAATTCACCCCTCCACTTT. The full variable domain, rest sourced from reference TRBV30 and TRBJ1-6, is SQTIHQWPATLVQPVGSPLSLECTVEGTSNPNLYWYRQAAGRGLQLLFYSVGIGQISSEVPQNLSASRPQDRQFILSSKKLLLSDSGFYLCAWNRDNSPLHFGNGTRLTVT.

The gene calls are TRBV15 and TRBJ1-3; unclear D gene. This CDR3 is 17 amino acids long. The ends were cut back, 5 bases at V and 0 bases at J, with 17 bases in the middle. Per the germline V gene, CDR1 is LNHNV and CDR2 is YYDKDF (reference sequence). CDR3 in DNA: TGTGCCACCAGCGCATCAGCCGGCTGGAGCTCTGGAAACACCATATATTTT. It specifies CATSASAGWSSGNTIYF.

This sequence joins TRBV2 and TRBJ2-3; 10 bases are shared with TRBD2. CDR1 and CDR2 (germline): SNHLY, FYNNEI. V lost 7 bases, J lost 3 bases, and 10 bases stayed unmatched. CDR3 length: 16 residues. The CDR3 region is CASTEAAGGLTDTQYF. The CDR3 DNA is TGTGCCAGCACCGAAGCAGCGGGAGGGTTGACAGATACGCAGTATTTT.

J is TRBJ2-7 and V is TRBV7-9, with D perhaps matching TRBD2 (5 bases). CDR1 and CDR2 from the germline V gene are SEHNR and FQNEAQ (reference sequence). This CDR3 spans 12 amino acids. With 4 bases removed from V and 2 bases from J, the gap between germline ends came to 6 bases. CDR3 nucleotide sequence: TGTGCCAGCAGCTCCGGGGCCTACGAGCAGTACTTC. Amino acid sequence: CASSSGAYEQYF.

The V call is TRBV19, the J call TRBJ2-2; D is undetermined. Per germline, CDR1 LNHDA and CDR2 SQIVND (reference sequence). Trimming stripped 0 bases from V and 3 bases from J, with 20 bases between. The CDR3 runs to 19 residues. This CDR3 reads CASSIDRPISGQYTGELFF. The DNA for the CDR3 is TGTGCCAGTAGTATAGATCGTCCGATTTCGGGTCAGTACACCGGGGAGCTGTTTTTT.

This clone was found once. V and J are TRBV29-1 and TRBJ2-7; D may be TRBD2 (6 bases). Trimming stripped 1 base from V and 4 bases from J, with 17 bases between. From germline, CDR1 is SQVTM and CDR2 ANQGSEA. This CDR3 comprises 15 residues. The CDR3 spells CSVEGFAGGEYEQYF. CDR3 DNA: TGCAGCGTTGAAGGGTTTGCGGGCGGGGAGTACGAGCAGTACTTC.

The genes are TRBV19 and TRBJ1-5; weak D call: TRBD1 (6 bases). Trimming shortened V by 9 bases and J by 5 bases, and 11 bases separated the two germline ends. The CDR3 totals 12 residues. CDR1 is LNHDA and CDR2 is SQIVND in the germline V gene (reference sequence). This CDR3 reads CASGQSYQPQHF. CDR3 nucleotide sequence: TGTGCCAGCGGACAGTCTTATCAGCCCCAGCATTTT.

The V and J genes are TRBV5-6 and TRBJ1-2; TRBD1 aligns across 8 bases. Germline V lookup: CDR1 SGHDT, CDR2 YYEEEE. CDR3 size: 14 residues. The V and J ends lost 3 bases and 4 bases, in that order; junction bases with no gene match: 5. In DNA form, the CDR3 reads TGTGCCAGCAGCTCTCAGACAGGGGCCTATGGCTACACCTTC. This encodes CASSSQTGAYGYTF.

This clone was seen a handful of times. The gene calls are TRBV5-4 and TRBJ2-1; 11 positions agree with TRBD2. CDR1 is SGHNT, CDR2 YYREEE, per germline (reference sequence). The ends lost 0 bases at V and 9 bases at J; junction bases unmatched: 5. The CDR3 loop spans 15 amino acids. CDR3 in amino acids: CASSLDSGRAREQFF. CDR3 in DNA: TGTGCCAGCAGCTTGGATAGCGGGAGGGCCCGTGAGCAGTTCTTC.

This sequence joins TRBV27 and TRBJ2-7; 15 nucleotides match TRBD2. The CDR3 sequence is 19 residues long. Trimming took 4 bases from V and 0 from J; bases not matched to a gene: 10. Germline CDR1 MNHEY, CDR2 SMNVEV (reference sequence). As DNA, the CDR3 is TGTGCCAGCAGTTCCCAAACCGGGACTAGCGGGAGGAGCTCCTACGAGCAGTACTTC. This translates into CASSSQTGTSGRSSYEQYF.